Each of the 11 T cell receptor beta chains below was sequenced from the same sample in a study of identical twins (dated by TCRdb to 2016 to 2018). Libraries came from 5' RACE. Reads for this sample came from an Illumina HiSeq 2000. TCRdb's own reprocessing of the public reads used fastp at Q25 and MiXCR and kept productive beta chains. All rows with the same CDR3 protein become a single entry with the most common DNA and genes. The sample contains under 900,000 distinct CDR3 sequences, over 9% of them found a single time. The top ten constitute roughly 1.5% of the sample. This sample was shared with a second study, whose subject was yellow fever vaccine responses in identical twins.

The sequenced material came from PBMCs. The receptors come from a woman between 18 and 29 years old in good health.

This sequence joins TRBV10-3 and TRBJ1-6; no firm D call. V lost 3 bases and J 9 bases, leaving 15 bases between the germline ends. This CDR3 is built from 15 residues. CDR1 ENHRY and CDR2 SYGVKD come from the germline V gene. This chain's CDR3 is CAISDAPGGGSPLHF. DNA for the CDR3: TGTGCCATCAGTGACGCCCCAGGCGGAGGTTCACCCCTCCACTTT.

Comments on this clonotype: Germline and junction disagree at one end, which may indicate a read error. CDR3 protein: CASSFGPSGGLSYGQYF. The CDR3 nucleotides are TGCGCCAGCAGCTTCGGGCCCTCGGGGGGTCTCTCCTACGGGCAGTACTTC. This sequence joins TRBV5-1 and TRBJ2-7, with TRBD2 identical over 7 bases. Germline lookup yields CDR1 SGHRS and CDR2 YFSETQ. The CDR3 length is 17 residues.

The CDR3 nucleotides read TGCGCCAGCAGCTACAACTACCTCCGGGCGTCATACAATGAGCAGTTCTTC. Protein product: CASSYNYLRASYNEQFF. The chain carries TRBV5-1 and TRBJ2-1; D unresolved. Germline lookup yields CDR1 SGHRS and CDR2 YFSETQ. There are 17 residues in the CDR3. The germline V and J ends were trimmed by 3 bases and 4 bases, with 20 bases remaining between them.

This chain uses TRBV2 with TRBJ1-1, with 9 positions matching TRBD1. The CDR3 contains 15 residues. The V gene's germline CDR1 is SNHLY and CDR2 FYNNEI. After removal of 6 bases from V and 3 bases from J, the junction contained 8 bases not matched to a gene. DNA for the CDR3: TGTGCCAGCAGCTACGGGGGGACAGGGCACACTGAAGCTTTCTTT. It is translated as CASSYGGTGHTEAFF.

This clonotype was seen a handful of times. The chain couples TRBV5-1 to TRBJ1-4, with D perhaps TRBD1 (6 bases). The CDR3 loop spans 13 amino acids. Per the germline V gene, CDR1 is SGHRS and CDR2 is YFSETQ. With 4 bases removed from V and 5 bases from J, the gap between germline ends came to 9 bases. The CDR3 loop reads CASSRGINEKLFF. Here the CDR3 DNA reads TGCGCCAGCAGCAGGGGGATAAATGAAAAACTGTTTTTT.

The chain combines TRBV6-2 or TRBV6-3 with TRBJ2-1, with D unclear. In germline, CDR1 is MNHEY, CDR2 SVGEGT. There are 14 residues in the CDR3. V lost 5 bases to trimming and J lost 5 bases, with 13 bases between them. This chain's CDR3 is CASSPPVVNNEQFF. DNA for the CDR3: TGTGCCAGCAGTCCGCCGGTGGTAAACAATGAGCAGTTCTTC.

The V gene is TRBV7-9, the J gene TRBJ1-1; no definite D call. Germline V gives CDR1 SEHNR, CDR2 FQNEAQ (reference sequence). This CDR3 comprises 15 residues. Trimming took off 4 bases at V and 0 bases at J, with 12 bases between the two ends. The CDR3 DNA follows: TGTGCCAGCAGCTCGAATAGGGTTGTGAACACTGAAGCTTTCTTT. Its protein product is CASSSNRVVNTEAFF.

In its sample, this clonotype was seen a few times. V and J are TRBV20-1 and TRBJ2-1, with 13 bases lining up with TRBD2. The germline gives CDR1 DFQATT, CDR2 SNEGSKA (reference sequence). The junction had 11 bases not matched to a gene; V was cut back by 8 bases and J by 7 bases. This CDR3 contains 15 residues. The CDR3 region has the DNA TGCAGTCAGAGGACTAGCGGGAGTATTTTGAATGAGCAGTTCTTC. Translation: CSQRTSGSILNEQFF.

This clonotype was picked up a small number of times. The chain links TRBV10-3 to TRBJ1-1; D not resolved. CDR1 and CDR2 (germline): ENHRY, SYGVKD. The CDR3 covers 13 residues. V was shortened by 1 base and J by 2 bases, with 5 bases between the two germline ends. CDR3 nucleotides: TGTGCCATCAGTGAGTTATTAAACACTGAAGCTTTCTTT. As protein: CAISELLNTEAFF.

This clonotype showed up many times. V is TRBV7-8 and J is TRBJ2-1; D may be TRBD1 (7 bases). Germline lookup yields CDR1 SGHVS and CDR2 FQNEAQ. The CDR3 covers 14 residues. Deletions cut 7 bases from V and 3 bases from J, with 13 bases between. In nucleotides, the CDR3 is TGTGCCAGCAACCAGGGGGGTGGCTACAATGAGCAGTTCTTC. Protein: CASNQGGGYNEQFF.

V gene TRBV20-1 combines with J gene TRBJ1-6; D perhaps matches TRBD1 (6 bases). The CDR3 runs to 12 residues. Looked up from germline, CDR1 is DFQATT and CDR2 is SNEGSKA (reference sequence). V shed 6 bases and J shed 11 bases, with 14 bases lying between them. This CDR3 reads CSAGPTGPPLHF. CDR3 in DNA: TGCAGTGCCGGGCCTACAGGGCCACCCCTCCACTTT.